The 15 T cell receptor beta chains reported below all come from one sample, sequenced in a study of CD8 T cells in ankylosing spondylitis. TCRdb recomputed calls from the 5' RACE reads with MiXCR, one row per CDR3 protein. The repertoire holds about 42,000 distinct CDR3 sequences, with over 3.5% as singletons. Sequencing was done on a sample of blood, either unsorted or a sorted T cell fraction (not recorded which). The receptors originated from a female donor with ankylosing spondylitis or in good health (not recorded which).

This clonotype appeared many times. V is TRBV9 and J is TRBJ2-3, with D possibly TRBD2 on 5 matching bases. CDR3 size: 16 residues. V lost 3 bases and J lost 5, with 19 bases in between. CDR1 and CDR2 from the germline V gene are SGDLS and YYNGEE. The CDR3 reads CASSAGRGPALDTQYF. The CDR3 DNA follows: TGTGCCAGCAGCGCCGGTCGAGGGCCGGCTCTAGATACGCAGTATTTT.

In this sample, this clonotype turned up many times. V usage is TRBV9 and J usage is TRBJ1-4; D is perhaps TRBD1 (6 bases). The CDR3 is 15 residues long. The V end was cut by 0 bases, the J end by 8 bases, with 14 bases between. Germline V gene data show CDR1 as SGDLS and CDR2 as YYNGEE. DNA for the CDR3: TGTGCCAGCAGCGTAGTTGGGGGCGCGGCGGAAAAACTGTTTTTT. Residues: CASSVVGGAAEKLFF.

This clonotype was counted ten times or more. The genes are TRBV9 and TRBJ2-7; 9 bases align to TRBD1. V lost 2 bases and J lost 5; bases outside the gene matches: 5. The V gene's germline CDR1 is SGDLS and CDR2 YYNGEE. This CDR3 has 14 amino acids. The CDR3 spells CASSVTGGDNEQYF. In DNA form, the CDR3 reads TGTGCCAGCAGCGTGACAGGGGGGGACAACGAGCAGTACTTC. Full variable domain (rest looked up from reference TRBV9 and TRBJ2-7): DSGVTQTPKHLITATGQRVTLRCSPRSGDLSVYWYQQSLDQGLQFLIQYYNGEERAKGNILERFSAQQFPDLHSELNLSSLELGDSALYFCASSVTGGDNEQYFGPGTRLTVT.

This clonotype has at least ten counts. The rearrangement links TRBV9 to TRBJ1-1; no reliable D call. Germline values: CDR1 SGDLS, CDR2 YYNGEE. V dropped 0 bases and J dropped 0 bases, with 9 bases sitting between them. The CDR3 is made up of 15 amino acids. DNA of the CDR3: TGTGCCAGCAGCGTAGTCCCAGATCTGAACACTGAAGCTTTCTTT. Translation gives CASSVVPDLNTEAFF.

This clonotype was counted at least ten times. The V call is TRBV9, the J call TRBJ1-2; D gene unclear. The germline gives CDR1 SGDLS, CDR2 YYNGEE. The CDR3 runs to 15 residues. Trimming stripped 3 bases from V and 4 bases from J, with 16 bases between. The CDR3, as DNA: TGTGCCAGCAGCGGGGGTTTGGTCAGAGGCTATGGCTACACCTTC. Translated, it gives CASSGGLVRGYGYTF.

The chain has TRBV9 and TRBJ2-3, with D possibly being TRBD2 (5 bases). Germline CDR1 and CDR2: SGDLS and YYNGEE. The CDR3 loop spans 14 amino acids. The germline V and J ends were trimmed by 4 bases and 4 bases, with 13 bases remaining between them. The CDR3 DNA is TGTGCCAGCAGCCCCGCCCGACTATCAGATACGCAGTATTTT. It translates to CASSPARLSDTQYF.

There are many counts of this clonotype. The rearrangement joins TRBV9 to TRBJ2-3; TRBD1 agrees at 7 bases. This CDR3 has 14 amino acids. V was pared by 3 bases and J by 2 bases, with 3 bases of the junction left unmatched. Germline lookup yields CDR1 SGDLS and CDR2 YYNGEE. The CDR3 bases are TGTGCCAGCAGCGCCGGGACAGCCACAGATACGCAGTATTTT. The encoded protein is CASSAGTATDTQYF. The full variable domain, with the rest looked up from reference TRBV9 and TRBJ2-3, is DSGVTQTPKHLITATGQRVTLRCSPRSGDLSVYWYQQSLDQGLQFLIQYYNGEERAKGNILERFSAQQFPDLHSELNLSSLELGDSALYFCASSAGTATDTQYFGPGTRLTVL.

This clonotype was detected many times. The chain links TRBV27 to TRBJ1-5, with D maybe TRBD1 (5 bases). The CDR3 consists of 15 residues. The germline V gene has CDR1 MNHEY and CDR2 SMNVEV (reference sequence). Trimming took 7 bases from V and 4 from J, leaving 17 bases between them. CDR3 nucleotides: TGTGCCAGCAATCTGGGACGGTTAGAAAATCAGCCCCAGCATTTT. Residues: CASNLGRLENQPQHF.

This clonotype was found many times. The genes are TRBV9 and TRBJ2-4, with TRBD1 matching over 8 bases. Per germline, CDR1 SGDLS and CDR2 YYNGEE. V lost 4 bases and J lost 10; bases outside the gene matches: 10. There are 14 residues in the CDR3. DNA for the CDR3: TGTGCCAGCAGCCGCCGGACAGGGCGAGGGATTCAGTACTTC. Its protein product is CASSRRTGRGIQYF. Variable domain in full (rest from reference TRBV9 and TRBJ2-4): DSGVTQTPKHLITATGQRVTLRCSPRSGDLSVYWYQQSLDQGLQFLIQYYNGEERAKGNILERFSAQQFPDLHSELNLSSLELGDSALYFCASSRRTGRGIQYFGAGTRLSVL.

This clonotype was counted at least ten times. V usage is TRBV9 and J usage is TRBJ2-1; 10 nucleotides line up with TRBD2. CDR1 is SGDLS and CDR2 is YYNGEE in the germline V gene. V shed 4 bases and J 8 bases; nucleotides not matched to a gene: 12. The CDR3 length is 16 residues. The CDR3 reads CASSLRWSGGADEQFF. As DNA, the CDR3 is TGTGCCAGCAGCCTCCGATGGAGCGGGGGGGCCGATGAGCAGTTCTTC.

This clonotype appeared once. This rearrangement joins TRBV9 to TRBJ2-4, with no clear D. Germline V lookup: CDR1 SGDLS, CDR2 YYNGEE. V was shortened by 3 bases and J by 3 bases, with 13 bases between the two germline ends. The CDR3 extends over 15 amino acids. CDR3 sequence reads: CASSDGVRVKNIQYF. The CDR3 DNA follows: TGTGCCAGCAGCGATGGGGTACGAGTCAAAAACATTCAGTACTTC.

This clonotype was recorded many times. The chain combines TRBV9 with TRBJ1-4; the D is unclear. V lost 4 bases, J lost 0 bases, and 4 bases lay in between. The CDR3 is 13 amino acids. Germline CDR1 is SGDLS and CDR2 is YYNGEE. The CDR3 sequence is CASSRTTNEKLFF. DNA of the CDR3: TGTGCCAGCAGCAGGACAACTAATGAAAAACTGTTTTTT.

This clonotype was observed at least ten times. The V and J genes are TRBV9 and TRBJ2-1; D unclear. CDR1 and CDR2 from the germline V gene are SGDLS and YYNGEE. Trimming left V 3 bases short and J 0 bases short, with 7 bases between. The CDR3 is 14 amino acids. The CDR3 DNA reads as TGTGCCAGCAGCGCCTACTCCTCCTACAATGAGCAGTTCTTC. Translating gives CASSAYSSYNEQFF.

In this sample, this clonotype turned up many times. The V and J genes are TRBV9 and TRBJ1-2; D gene ambiguous. Germline V gene lookup returns CDR1 SGDLS and CDR2 YYNGEE. Deletions cut 2 bases from V and 1 base from J, with 15 bases between. The CDR3 runs to 16 residues. The CDR3 DNA sequence: TGTGCCAGCAGCGTGGACGACGGGAAGGATAACTATGGCTACACCTTC. It translates to CASSVDDGKDNYGYTF.

This clonotype was seen ten or more times. The chain carries TRBV9 and TRBJ1-3, with D possibly matching TRBD1 (5 bases). CDR3 length equals 14 residues. The ends were cut back, 1 base at V and 7 bases at J, with 12 bases in the middle. Per germline, CDR1 SGDLS and CDR2 YYNGEE. Here the CDR3 DNA reads TGTGCCAGCAGCGTAAAGGCAGGGAGCAACACCATATATTTT. Amino acids: CASSVKAGSNTIYF. Drawing the rest from reference TRBV9 and TRBJ1-3, the complete variable domain is DSGVTQTPKHLITATGQRVTLRCSPRSGDLSVYWYQQSLDQGLQFLIQYYNGEERAKGNILERFSAQQFPDLHSELNLSSLELGDSALYFCASSVKAGSNTIYFGEGSWLTVV.